This T cell receptor (beta chain) was retrieved from a study of cytomegalovirus exposure and HLA in healthy donors. Findings of the study overall: Later on, a genetic analysis was performed. It linked a missense variant in DCLRE1C with V- and J-gene trimming of TCR beta. Researchers reported that a few CMV-associated chains were confirmed in vitro as CMV antigen-specific.

Details on this clone: What it binds is not known.

The PCR used 60 Vbeta and 13 Jbeta primers. Clones were sequenced by immunoSEQ multiplex PCR, and TCRdb holds only the in-frame ones, with some missing. The profile covers 91,000 or so clones, with over 75% appearing a single time and roughly 5% taken by the ten largest. In germline, CDR1 is SEHNR, CDR2 FQNEAQ (reference sequence). Trimming left V 6 bases short and J 4 bases short, with 11 bases between. The CDR3 length is 13 residues. Every donor was a healthy person donating bone marrow. Donors were ostensibly healthy at sampling, although undocumented immune exposures were probable. This TCR was sampled from a man younger than 45 in good health and CMV-seropositive. The V call is TRBV7-9, the J call TRBJ2-3, with D perhaps TRBD1 (6 bases). Sequences were obtained from PBMCs. CDR3 amino acids: CASRLTGPDTQYF. DNA of the CDR3: TGTGCCAGCAGACTTACAGGGCCAGATACGCAGTATTTT.